This T cell receptor beta chain was captured by sequencing in a study of blood T cell repertoires in COVID-19. Study context: Researchers got acute and convalescent COVID-19 samples from the United States, Italy and Spain. PBMCs, B-cell-depleted T cells, or T cells were the source of the cDNA or gDNA that made up the material.

The germline V and J ends were trimmed by 10 bases and 6 bases, with 19 bases remaining between them. Germline V gives CDR1 MDHEN, CDR2 SYDVKM. CDR3 size: 14 residues. Libraries were prepared by immunoSEQ multiplex PCR; TCRdb keeps only in-frame clonotypes and omits some of them. This table holds 85,000 to 90,000 clones, 85% to 90% found once. This rearrangement joins TRBV28 to TRBJ1-5, with D unresolved. This clonotype originated in a woman aged 80 or older with active COVID-19. The sample comprised peripheral blood. The CDR3: CATYGGAWSQPQHF. In DNA, the CDR3 is TGTGCCACCTACGGTGGAGCTTGGAGTCAGCCCCAGCATTTT.